This TCR beta chain was found in a study of T cells in Graves' hyperthyroidism and ophthalmopathy (dated by TCRdb to between 2019 and 2020). Background on the whole study: Peripheral blood samples were taken at initial diagnosis, before any treatment was given. To identify distinguishing TCR V-J signatures, a discovery cohort of around 100 patients was used, comprising 43 with Graves' ophthalmopathy and some 60 with stable Graves' hyperthyroidism. Whether ophthalmopathy could be predicted prospectively was tested in an independent validation cohort made up of 18 hyperthyroidism patients plus 17 patients who later progressed to ophthalmopathy. The approximately 90 discovery patients were divided at random into training and test sets in a 7:3 ratio. Thyroid tissue and blood T-cell repertoires from six or seven Graves' hyperthyroidism patients were also compared in the study. Once sampling was done, hyperthyroidism patients were given methimazole at a starting dose of 30 mg daily, whereas ophthalmopathy patients were given high-dose intravenous methylprednisolone. The paper reports TCR Vbeta CDR3 sequencing of approximately 130 peripheral blood samples: around 45 ophthalmopathy, fewer than 85 hyperthyroidism and 17 progressor patients.

Overall study results and their limits: Sample size was not statistically predetermined, and blinding of investigators to group allocation was not performed. In validation, progression to ophthalmopathy was predicted by the model with 65% to 71% sensitivity and 72.22% specificity, a median of 6.5 months before onset. Ophthalmopathy was separated from stable hyperthyroidism by a 13 V-J signature model, with approximately 86% sensitivity and roughly 81% specificity obtained in cross-validation and 80%/75% obtained in testing. Most expanded thyroid clonotypes (frequency above 0.001) were also detected in blood, a finding suggesting that blood repertoires may reflect thyroid immune responses.

TCR beta CDR3 regions were amplified from RNA transcripts. The TCR CDR3 was subjected to a first round of RT-PCR using the HTBI primer set and the Qiagen OneStep RT-PCR kit. The libraries were constructed in a second round of multiplex PCR and then size-selected and purified. The libraries were sequenced on an Illumina HiSeq2000 using paired-end 100 bp reads. In the original analysis: SOAPnuke was used to process the raw data, with reads discarded if the reads contained adapters or uncalled bases, had a mean Phred below 15, or lacked an exact constant-primer or identifier match. High-quality paired reads were merged with COPE v1.2.5, and unique nucleotide sequences were defined as clonotypes. MiTCR v1.1 was used to align clonotypes to the IMGT TRBV, TRBD and TRBJ reference segments. Only V-J combinations with frequency above 0.0001, covering 99% to 99.2% of repertoires, were analysed. A TCS score was defined as the ratio of F50 (clonal expansion) to E x V (chaos), with BLOSUM62-based TCRdist applied between CDR3 peptides within each V-J. Welch's t-statistics and random forest reduced around 520 V-J features to 10 to 15, which were used in a naive Bayes classifier (R e1071). The similarity between thyroid and blood repertoires was quantified using the Morisita-Horn index. Using fastp trimming at Q25 and MiXCR clonotype assembly, TCRdb reanalyzed the public sequencing data and kept in-frame beta chains. Records with the same CDR3 protein are collapsed into one entry carrying the most frequent genes and DNA. The V and J calls reflect TCRdb's pipeline rather than the authors' work. A total of hundreds of thousands of distinct CDR3 sequences appear in this sample, 35% to 40% of them only once. 7% to 10% of the sample is in the top ten clones.

Stable Graves' hyperthyroidism was defined as no progression to ophthalmopathy during 18 months of follow-up. Hyperthyroidism patients were aged 18 to 65 years and newly diagnosed, with disease duration of less than 2 months. Patients with uncontrolled infections, other autoimmune diseases, pregnancy or lactation were excluded. Diagnoses were based on clinical symptoms, serum thyroxine and TRAb, thyroid ultrasound and orbital computed tomography. PBMCs were separated from over 9 ml of fresh peripheral blood using Ficoll-Paque density gradient centrifugation. Trizol reagent was used to extract total RNA, and RNA quality was then checked on an Agilent 2100 Bioanalyzer. A few counts support this clonotype. Its antigen is currently not known. Base qualities were left out, and no much larger clone turns up one base away. The sequencing input was blood. This sequence originates from a man aged 18 to 30 with Graves' hyperthyroidism.

The DNA sequence is TGTGCCAGCAGCTTGGGGGTTGTTGTAGGGAACTATGGCTACACCTTC. This yields the protein CASSLGVVVGNYGYTF. The chain couples TRBV5-4 to TRBJ1-2; no D gene can be assigned with confidence. V was cut back by 0 bases and J by 2 bases, leaving a gap of 14 bases between them. The germline V gene (reference sequence) specifies SGHNT as CDR1 and YYREEE as CDR2. From its cysteine to its phenylalanine, the CDR3 spans 16 amino acids. The DNA shown is the 48-base CDR3, in frame from base 1.